The 31 T cell receptor beta chains in this list originate from one sample, sequenced in a study of blood T cell repertoires in COVID-19. TCRdb keeps only in-frame clones here, not all; method: immunoSEQ multiplex PCR. Of approximately 250,000 clones in the sample, 84% were seen once. The source material was peripheral blood. These receptors originate from a woman aged 35 to 49 who had recovered from COVID-19.

V is TRBV6-1 and J is TRBJ2-1; D is possibly TRBD2 (6 bases). Germline values: CDR1 MNHNS, CDR2 SASEGT. V was clipped by 2 bases and J by 0 bases, with 14 bases between them. The CDR3 extends over 17 amino acids. CDR3 DNA sequence: TGTGCCAGCAGTGAACCCGGGGGAATTAGCTCCTACAATGAGCAGTTCTTC. Protein sequence: CASSEPGGISSYNEQFF.

This rearrangement joins TRBV30 to TRBJ1-3, with a weak D call TRBD1 (5 bases). The CDR3 length is 13 residues. Between the trimmed V and J ends, which lost 8 bases and 0 bases, there was a span of 11 bases. Germline V gene lookup returns CDR1 GTSNPN and CDR2 SVGIG (reference sequence). The CDR3, as DNA: TGTGCCACACAGGTTGGCTCTGGAAACACCATATATTTT. Its protein is CATQVGSGNTIYF.

J is TRBJ2-3 and V is TRBV24-1, with TRBD2 as a possible D gene (6 bases). Trimming stripped 3 bases from V and 5 bases from J, with 20 bases between. The CDR3 sequence is 17 residues long. Germline CDR1 and CDR2: KGHDR and SFDVKD. Written as DNA, the CDR3 is TGTGCCACCAGTGATGCCCGGGGGTTCCGAGAGAGAGATACGCAGTATTTT. Protein sequence: CATSDARGFRERDTQYF.

The J gene is TRBJ1-4, the V gene TRBV15, with 10 bases lining up with TRBD1. The germline gives CDR1 LNHNV, CDR2 YYDKDF (reference sequence). V trimming: 0 bases; J trimming: 3 bases; junction bases outside the gene matches: 4. This CDR3 is 17 amino acids long. The CDR3 nucleotides are TGTGCCACCAGCAGAGATAGACAGGGGGCTTCTAATGAAAAACTGTTTTTT. Amino acid sequence: CATSRDRQGASNEKLFF.

This chain joins TRBV4-2 and TRBJ2-2; D might be TRBD2 (5 bases). V lost 3 bases and J lost 5, with 13 bases in between. The CDR3 contains 15 residues. Germline V gene data show CDR1 as LGHNA and CDR2 as YNFKEQ. The CDR3 bases are TGTGCCAGCAGCCACGGGGAACTTATAACCGGGGAGCTGTTTTTT. Protein sequence: CASSHGELITGELFF.

This clone occurred once. This chain links TRBV5-4 with TRBJ2-3; possible D gene TRBD2, 5 bases. Germline loops: CDR1 SGHNT, CDR2 YYREEE (reference sequence). This CDR3 region has 14 residues. With 4 bases removed from V and 4 bases from J, the gap between germline ends came to 13 bases. CDR3 nucleotide sequence: TGTGCCAGCAGCCCGTCTAGCCCCGCAGATACGCAGTATTTT. This translates into CASSPSSPADTQYF.

The chain combines TRBV20-1 with TRBJ2-1; 11 nucleotides align to TRBD1. Germline trimming cut 6 bases from V and 2 bases from J; bases unmatched to any gene: 6. The CDR3 spans 15 residues. CDR1 and CDR2 from the germline V gene are DFQATT and SNEGSKA (reference sequence). The CDR3 protein is CSASRTGGAYNEQFF. The CDR3 bases are TGCAGTGCCAGTCGGACAGGGGGCGCCTACAATGAGCAGTTCTTC.

The chain uses TRBV3-1 (or the pseudogene TRBV3-2) and TRBJ1-2; 7 bases line up with TRBD1. The CDR3 totals 14 residues. The V and J ends lost 4 bases and 8 bases, in that order; junction bases with no gene match: 10. Germline V lookup: CDR1 LGHDT, CDR2 YNNKEL (reference sequence). The CDR3 DNA reads TGTGCCAGCAGCCCGTATGGAGGGGGCGACGGCTACACCTTC. As protein: CASSPYGGGDGYTF.

The rearrangement links TRBV6-2 or TRBV6-3 to TRBJ2-1, with 11 bases aligning to TRBD2. Trimming at V came to 6 bases and at J to 0 bases, leaving 4 bases not matched to a gene. This CDR3 is 16 amino acids long. Germline V gene sequence: CDR1 MNHEY, CDR2 SVGEGT. The CDR3 sequence: CASSVTSGGSYNEQFF. CDR3 DNA sequence: TGTGCCAGCAGCGTCACTAGCGGGGGCTCCTACAATGAGCAGTTCTTC.

This chain links TRBV14 with TRBJ1-1; a possible D gene is TRBD1 (5 bases). The V and J ends lost 6 bases and 2 bases respectively, with 13 bases between them. CDR1 SGHDN and CDR2 FVKESK come from the germline V gene. This CDR3 is built from 14 residues. The CDR3 DNA reads TGTGCCAGCAGAAAGGGGCAGATTAACACTGAAGCTTTCTTT. Translation: CASRKGQINTEAFF.

The chain combines TRBV20-1 with TRBJ2-7, with 12 bases identical to TRBD1. The length of the CDR3 is 15 residues. Germline lookup yields CDR1 DFQATT and CDR2 SNEGSKA (reference sequence). The ends lost 3 bases at V and 4 bases at J; junction bases unmatched: 7. CDR3 nucleotides: TGCAGTGCTAGTGGGACAGGGGGCTTTCAGTACGAGCAGTACTTC. It translates to CSASGTGGFQYEQYF.

The rearrangement links TRBV28 to TRBJ1-2; a possible D gene is TRBD1 (5 bases). The V end was cut by 5 bases, the J end by 4 bases, with 8 bases between. This CDR3 is built from 12 residues. CDR1 and CDR2 (germline): MDHEN, SYDVKM. CDR3 loop: CASSPQVYGYTF. The CDR3 DNA sequence: TGTGCCAGCAGTCCACAGGTCTATGGCTACACCTTC.

The chain joins TRBV11-1 to TRBJ2-3; D gene unclear. The germline CDR1 and CDR2 sequences are SGHAT and FQDESV (reference sequence). V lost 4 bases to trimming and J lost 6 bases, with 5 bases between them. The CDR3 has 11 residues. This CDR3 reads CASSSGDTQYF. The CDR3 nucleotides read TGTGCCAGCAGCTCAGGCGATACGCAGTATTTT.

The rearrangement links TRBV2 to TRBJ2-7, with D perhaps matching TRBD2 (6 bases). With 11 bases removed from V and 2 bases from J, the gap between germline ends came to 13 bases. The CDR3 loop spans 12 amino acids. Per germline, CDR1 SNHLY and CDR2 FYNNEI. CDR3 region: CAWRDGTYEQYF. The CDR3 bases are TGTGCCTGGCGGGACGGTACCTACGAGCAGTACTTC.

The chain uses TRBV2 and TRBJ2-5; D perhaps matches TRBD2 (6 bases). The V end was cut by 4 bases, the J end by 4 bases, with 10 bases between. Per germline, CDR1 SNHLY and CDR2 FYNNEI. There are 13 residues in the CDR3. The CDR3 is CASSVGEVETQYF. DNA of the CDR3: TGTGCCAGCAGTGTAGGGGAGGTAGAGACCCAGTACTTC.

J is TRBJ2-2 and V is TRBV7-9; D gene unclear. The CDR3 totals 12 residues. In germline, CDR1 is SEHNR, CDR2 FQNEAQ (reference sequence). V gave up 2 bases and J gave up 6 bases, with 4 bases separating them. CDR3 region: CASSLLSGELFF. The CDR3 nucleotides are TGTGCCAGCAGCTTACTCTCCGGGGAGCTGTTTTTT.

The chain is built from TRBV5-4 and TRBJ1-2, with TRBD1 matching 9 bases. The J segment lost 4 bases and the V segment lost 0 bases, leaving 4 bases of the junction unmatched. The CDR3 has 15 amino acids. The germline CDR1 and CDR2 sequences are SGHNT and YYREEE (reference sequence). The CDR3: CASSLDRGLFYGYTF. CDR3 nucleotides: TGTGCCAGCAGCTTGGACAGGGGGCTCTTCTATGGCTACACCTTC.

The rearrangement joins TRBV9 to TRBJ1-4; 8 nucleotides match TRBD1. Unmatched junction bases numbered 7, after V lost 4 bases and J lost 8 bases. This CDR3 region has 14 residues. The germline V gene encodes CDR1 SGDLS and CDR2 YYNGEE. CDR3 residues: CASSYRGFGEKLFF. The CDR3, as DNA: TGTGCCAGCAGCTACAGGGGGTTCGGGGAAAAACTGTTTTTT.

This clone was seen many times. The genes are TRBV18 and TRBJ1-1, with unresolved D. The CDR3 sequence is 13 residues long. Trimming cost V 6 bases and J 1 base, with 9 bases left between them. CDR1 KGHSH and CDR2 LQKENI come from the germline V gene. The CDR3 coding sequence is TGTGCCAGCTCCGATCAAGCGAACACTGAAGCTTTCTTT. Its translation: CASSDQANTEAFF.

The J gene is TRBJ2-7, the V gene TRBV4-2; D not certain. Trimming took 0 bases from V and 0 from J, leaving 6 bases between them. The CDR3 has 14 amino acids. The germline CDR1 and CDR2 sequences are LGHNA and YNFKEQ. This CDR3 is CASSQEQVSYEQYF. The CDR3 DNA reads TGTGCCAGCAGCCAAGAGCAGGTCTCCTACGAGCAGTACTTC.

V is TRBV28 and J is TRBJ1-1; D is unclear. The CDR3 runs to 13 residues. Looked up from germline, CDR1 is MDHEN and CDR2 is SYDVKM. Deletions cut 6 bases from V and 1 base from J, with 9 bases between. The CDR3: CASSANWNTEAFF. DNA of the CDR3: TGTGCCAGCAGCGCGAACTGGAACACTGAAGCTTTCTTT.

The chain recombines TRBV6-1 with TRBJ2-7, with no clear D. The CDR3 consists of 15 residues. CDR1 and CDR2 (germline): MNHNS, SASEGT. The ends were cut back, 2 bases at V and 2 bases at J, with 13 bases in the middle. CDR3 in amino acids: CASSEMAARTYEQYF. The CDR3 DNA sequence: TGTGCCAGCAGTGAAATGGCAGCGAGAACCTACGAGCAGTACTTC.

V and J are TRBV19 and TRBJ2-3; 7 bases map to TRBD1. Germline lookup yields CDR1 LNHDA and CDR2 SQIVND (reference sequence). The CDR3 contains 15 residues. The J segment lost 2 bases and the V segment lost 3 bases, leaving 5 bases of the junction unmatched. CDR3 region: CASSIGTAYTDTQYF. The CDR3 DNA reads TGTGCCAGTAGTATTGGGACAGCTTACACAGATACGCAGTATTTT.

V usage is TRBV28 and J usage is TRBJ2-7, with a possible D match to TRBD1 (5 bases). Germline CDR1 is MDHEN and CDR2 is SYDVKM. CDR3 length equals 17 residues. The germline V and J ends were trimmed by 7 bases and 0 bases, with 22 bases remaining between them. Here the CDR3 DNA reads TGTGCCAGCACCTTAACCCCAGGGCAGACAAGCTCCTACGAGCAGTACTTC. Its protein product is CASTLTPGQTSSYEQYF. Together with reference TRBV28 and TRBJ2-7, the CDR3 gives the full variable domain: DVKVTQSSRYLVKRTGEKVFLECVQDMDHENMFWYRQDPGLGLRLIYFSYDVKMKEKGDIPEGYSVSREKKERFSLILESASTNQTSMYLCASTLTPGQTSSYEQYFGPGTRLTVT.

V and J are TRBV2 and TRBJ1-1; no clear D. V lost 4 bases and J lost 1, with 7 bases in between. CDR1 is SNHLY, CDR2 FYNNEI, per germline. The CDR3 sequence is 13 residues long. The CDR3: CASSVSENTEAFF. The CDR3 coding sequence is TGTGCCAGCAGTGTCAGTGAGAACACTGAAGCTTTCTTT.

The chain uses TRBV7-3 and TRBJ1-1; tentative D call: TRBD1 (5 bases). Germline assignment: CDR1 SGHTA and CDR2 FQGTGA. V was trimmed by 5 bases and J by 3 bases, leaving 13 bases between them. The CDR3 sequence is 14 residues long. DNA for the CDR3: TGTGCCAGCAGCAGGCAGCCGGGGGACACTGAAGCTTTCTTT. Translated: CASSRQPGDTEAFF.

This clone was found a few times. V and J are TRBV6-2 or TRBV6-3 and TRBJ1-6; 7 bases align to TRBD1. The trim removed 0 bases at V and 10 bases at J, leaving 6 bases unmatched. CDR1 MNHEY and CDR2 SVGEGT come from the germline V gene. This CDR3 has 15 residues. This chain's CDR3 is CASSYSAGGGSPLHF. The CDR3 DNA reads TGTGCCAGCAGTTACTCGGCAGGGGGAGGCTCACCCCTCCACTTT.

This clone was counted at least ten times. This chain uses TRBV5-1 with TRBJ2-2; possible D gene TRBD2, 7 bases. Looked up from germline, CDR1 is SGHRS and CDR2 is YFSETQ. The CDR3 length is 15 residues. V was shortened by 1 base and J by 7 bases, with 14 bases between the two germline ends. The CDR3 protein is CASSLRGARDGELFF. In DNA, the CDR3 is TGCGCCAGCAGCTTGCGGGGGGCCAGAGACGGGGAGCTGTTTTTT. The full variable domain, rest sourced from reference TRBV5-1 and TRBJ2-2, is KAGVTQTPRYLIKTRGQQVTLSCSPISGHRSVSWYQQTPGQGLQFLFEYFSETQRNKGNFPGRFSGRQFSNSRSEMNVSTLELGDSALYLCASSLRGARDGELFFGEGSRLTVL.

The chain has TRBV6-1 and TRBJ1-2; D gene ambiguous. V was trimmed by 1 base and J by 0 bases, leaving 6 bases between them. CDR1 and CDR2 (germline): MNHNS, SASEGT. The length of the CDR3 is 14 residues. The CDR3: CASSEVISNYGYTF. In DNA, the CDR3 is TGTGCCAGCAGTGAAGTAATATCTAACTATGGCTACACCTTC.

This sequence joins TRBV5-1 and TRBJ2-1; D perhaps matches TRBD2 (5 bases). This CDR3 spans 15 amino acids. The V gene lost 0 bases and the J gene lost 3 bases, with 10 bases spanning the gap. The germline V gene encodes CDR1 SGHRS and CDR2 YFSETQ. CDR3 region: CASSLAQRDYNEQFF. The CDR3 bases are TGCGCCAGCAGCTTGGCACAGAGGGACTACAATGAGCAGTTCTTC.

The chain carries TRBV6-1 and TRBJ1-1, with unresolved D. Germline assignment: CDR1 MNHNS and CDR2 SASEGT. Trimming took 1 base from V and 4 from J, leaving 7 bases between them. CDR3 length: 13 amino acids. CDR3 bases: TGTGCCAGCAGTGAAGGAGGTCCCACTGAAGCTTTCTTT. This encodes CASSEGGPTEAFF.